This T cell receptor (beta chain) came from a study of identical twins. Germline CDR1 and CDR2: DFQATT and SNEGSKA (reference sequence). V was shortened by 3 bases and J by 0 bases, with 11 bases between the two germline ends. The CDR3 spans 14 residues. TCRdb reprocessed the 5' RACE reads with MiXCR, giving one entry per CDR3 protein. The sample consists of about 190,000 distinct CDR3 sequences, approximately 15% of them appearing once. This same sample was also taken into another study, of T cells expressing NK-cell markers.

The source material was CD8+ T cells sorted from blood. V usage is TRBV20-1 and J usage is TRBJ1-1; perhaps TRBD1 as D (5 bases). The receptor was isolated from a woman in her late teens or twenties in good health. CDR3 in amino acids: CSASLGTLNTEAFF. Here the CDR3 DNA reads TGCAGTGCTAGCCTGGGGACCTTGAACACTGAAGCTTTCTTT.